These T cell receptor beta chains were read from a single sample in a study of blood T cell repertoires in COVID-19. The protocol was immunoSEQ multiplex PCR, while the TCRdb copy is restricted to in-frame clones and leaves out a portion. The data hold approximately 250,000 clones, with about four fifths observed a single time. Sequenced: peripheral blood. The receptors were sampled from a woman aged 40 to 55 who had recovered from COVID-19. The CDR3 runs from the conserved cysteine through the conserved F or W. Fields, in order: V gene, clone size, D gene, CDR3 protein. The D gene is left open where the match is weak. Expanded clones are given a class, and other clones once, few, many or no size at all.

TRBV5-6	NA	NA	CASSLRRAPEKLFF
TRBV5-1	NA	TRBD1	CASSLGTGGYEQYF
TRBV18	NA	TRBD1	CASSHGQEMNTEAFF
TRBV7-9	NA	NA	CASTILGQSENIQYF
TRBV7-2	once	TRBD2	CASSFLAGVTDTQYF
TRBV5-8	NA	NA	CASSPQETQYF
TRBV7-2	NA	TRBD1	CASRRQTGFETQYF
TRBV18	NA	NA	CASSPPNRDITEAFF
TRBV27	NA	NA	CASSLGRDSGGNQPQHF
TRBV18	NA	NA	CASNGMTSPGELFF
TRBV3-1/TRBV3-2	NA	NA	CASSQEDKNTEAFF
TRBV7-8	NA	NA	CASSLQGPEQYF
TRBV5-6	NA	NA	CASSSWGGPNTEAFF
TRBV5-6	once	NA	CASSLVVGRYNEQFF
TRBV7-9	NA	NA	CASSLTEAPSTDTQYF
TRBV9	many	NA	CASRGRNEQGSSGNTIYF
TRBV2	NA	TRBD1	CASKYGTGRPLGTGELFF
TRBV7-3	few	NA	CASSPGGRPEAFF
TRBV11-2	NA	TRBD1	CASSFNNRGAYNEQFF
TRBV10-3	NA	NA	CAISPRQEDQPQHF
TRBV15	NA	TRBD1	CATSREQGADEKLFF
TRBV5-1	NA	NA	CASSLGGNSYEQYF
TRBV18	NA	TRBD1	CASSGGTGGYEQYF
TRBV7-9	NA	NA	CASSLHGGLTDTQYF
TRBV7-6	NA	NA	CASSLATPGGNQPQHF
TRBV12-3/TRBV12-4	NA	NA	CASSLLGATEAFF
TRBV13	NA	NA	CASSFGIDGVLGEAFF
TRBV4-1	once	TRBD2	CASSQTPAGGLGEQYF
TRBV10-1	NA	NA	CASSESGRTETQYF
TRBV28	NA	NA	CASSLFRGTNEKLFF
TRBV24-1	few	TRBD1	CATSDLTGGSHGELFF
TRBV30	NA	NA	CAWSAKFNEKLFF
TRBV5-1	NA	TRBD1	CASSFALDRGTYEQYF
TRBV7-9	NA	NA	CASRSDRAKNIQYF
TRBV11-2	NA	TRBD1	CASSFDRGQYNEQFF
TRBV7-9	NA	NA	CASSLDRGETNEKLFF
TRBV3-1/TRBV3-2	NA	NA	CASSHPETQYF
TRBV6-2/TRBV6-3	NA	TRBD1	CASSARDSQETQYF
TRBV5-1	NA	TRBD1	CASSSGQGNNQPQHF
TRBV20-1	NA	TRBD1	CSASGQGGSYEQYF
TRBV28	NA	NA	CASSLYFYEQYF
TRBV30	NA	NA	CAWSVLRGEGPGNTIYF
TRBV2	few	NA	CASRTTYATSLHF
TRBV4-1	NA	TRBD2	CASSPQGGGPSEQFF